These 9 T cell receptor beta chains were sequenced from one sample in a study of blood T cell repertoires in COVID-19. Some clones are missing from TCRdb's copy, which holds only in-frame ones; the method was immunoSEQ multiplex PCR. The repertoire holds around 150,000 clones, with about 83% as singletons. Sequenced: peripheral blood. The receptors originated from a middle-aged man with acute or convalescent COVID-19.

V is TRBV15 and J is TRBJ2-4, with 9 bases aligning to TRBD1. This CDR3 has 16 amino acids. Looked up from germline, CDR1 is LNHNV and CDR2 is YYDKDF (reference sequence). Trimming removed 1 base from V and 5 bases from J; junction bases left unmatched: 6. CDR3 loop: CATSRVGQGLENIQYF. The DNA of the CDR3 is TGTGCCACCAGCAGAGTGGGACAGGGTTTAGAAAACATTCAGTACTTC.

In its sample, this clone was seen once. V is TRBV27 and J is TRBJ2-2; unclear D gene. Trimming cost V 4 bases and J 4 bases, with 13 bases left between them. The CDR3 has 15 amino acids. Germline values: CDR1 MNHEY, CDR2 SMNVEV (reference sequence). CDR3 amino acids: CASSSSNSGTGELFF. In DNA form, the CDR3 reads TGTGCCAGCAGTTCGTCTAACAGTGGCACCGGGGAGCTGTTTTTT.

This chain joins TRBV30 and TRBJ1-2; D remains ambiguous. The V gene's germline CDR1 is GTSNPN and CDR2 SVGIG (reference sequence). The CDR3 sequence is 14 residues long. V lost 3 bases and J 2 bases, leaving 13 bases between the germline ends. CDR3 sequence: CAWRLKRRNYGYTF. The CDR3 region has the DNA TGTGCCTGGAGGCTAAAACGGAGGAACTATGGCTACACCTTC.

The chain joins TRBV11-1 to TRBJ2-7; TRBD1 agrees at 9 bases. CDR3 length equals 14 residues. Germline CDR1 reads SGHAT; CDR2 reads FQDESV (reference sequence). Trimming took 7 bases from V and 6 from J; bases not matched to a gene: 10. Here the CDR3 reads CASNKDRGLREQYV. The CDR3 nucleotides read TGTGCCAGCAACAAAGACAGGGGGTTGCGCGAGCAGTACGTC.

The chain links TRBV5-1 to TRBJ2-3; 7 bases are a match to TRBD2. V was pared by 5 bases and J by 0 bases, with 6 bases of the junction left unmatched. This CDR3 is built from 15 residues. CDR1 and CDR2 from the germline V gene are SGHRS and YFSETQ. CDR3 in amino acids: CASRQSGVSTDTQYF. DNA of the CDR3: TGCGCCAGCAGACAAAGCGGGGTGAGCACAGATACGCAGTATTTT. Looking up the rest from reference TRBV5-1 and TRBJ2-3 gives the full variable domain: KAGVTQTPRYLIKTRGQQVTLSCSPISGHRSVSWYQQTPGQGLQFLFEYFSETQRNKGNFPGRFSGRQFSNSRSEMNVSTLELGDSALYLCASRQSGVSTDTQYFGPGTRLTVL.

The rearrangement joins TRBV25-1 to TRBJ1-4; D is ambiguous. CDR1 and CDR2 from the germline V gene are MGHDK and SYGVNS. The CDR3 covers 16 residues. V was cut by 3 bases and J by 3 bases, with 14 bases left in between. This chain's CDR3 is CASSDVWQASNEKLFF. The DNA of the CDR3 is TGTGCCAGCAGTGATGTTTGGCAGGCCTCTAATGAAAAACTGTTTTTT. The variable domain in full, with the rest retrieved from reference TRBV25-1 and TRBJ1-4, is EADIYQTPRYLVIGTGKKITLECSQTMGHDKMYWYQQDPGMELHLIHYSYGVNSTEKGDLSSESTVSRIRTEHFPLTLESARPSHTSQYLCASSDVWQASNEKLFFGSGTQLSVL.

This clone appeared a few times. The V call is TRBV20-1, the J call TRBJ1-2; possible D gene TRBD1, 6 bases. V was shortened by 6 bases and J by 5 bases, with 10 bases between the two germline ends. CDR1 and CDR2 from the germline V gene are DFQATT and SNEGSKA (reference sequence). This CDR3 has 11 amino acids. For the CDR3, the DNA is TGCAGTGCAGTACAGGGTTATGGCTACACCTTC. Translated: CSAVQGYGYTF.

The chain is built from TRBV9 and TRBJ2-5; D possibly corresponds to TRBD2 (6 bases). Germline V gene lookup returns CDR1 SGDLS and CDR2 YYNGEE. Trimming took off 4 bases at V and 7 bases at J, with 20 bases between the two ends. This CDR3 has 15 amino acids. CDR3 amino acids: CASSPMQTGTPTQYF. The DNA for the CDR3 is TGTGCCAGCAGCCCCATGCAGACCGGGACTCCGACCCAGTACTTC.

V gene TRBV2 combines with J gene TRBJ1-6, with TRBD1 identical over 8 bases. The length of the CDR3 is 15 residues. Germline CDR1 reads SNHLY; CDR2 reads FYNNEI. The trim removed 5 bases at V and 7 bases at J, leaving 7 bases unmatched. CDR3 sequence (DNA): TGTGCCAGCAGTCCCCAGGGGGCGCAGAATTCACCCCTCCACTTT. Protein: CASSPQGAQNSPLHF.